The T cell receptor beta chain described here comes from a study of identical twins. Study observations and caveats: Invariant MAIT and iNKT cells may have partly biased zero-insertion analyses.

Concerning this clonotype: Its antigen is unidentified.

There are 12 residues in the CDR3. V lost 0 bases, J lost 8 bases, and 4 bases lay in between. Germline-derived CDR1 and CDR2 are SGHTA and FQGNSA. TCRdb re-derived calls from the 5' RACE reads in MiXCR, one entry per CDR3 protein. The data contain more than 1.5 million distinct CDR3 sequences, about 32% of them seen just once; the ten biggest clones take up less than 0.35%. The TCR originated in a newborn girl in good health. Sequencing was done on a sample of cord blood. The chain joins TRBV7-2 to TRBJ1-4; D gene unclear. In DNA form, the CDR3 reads TGTGCCAGCAGCTTAGCGACAGAAAAACTGTTTTTT. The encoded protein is CASSLATEKLFF.